The clone carrying this T cell receptor (beta chain) has at least ten counts. In making TCR beta libraries, quantitative 5'-RACE with molecular barcodes was used. One entry per CDR3 protein results from TCRdb running MiXCR on the 5' RACE reads. The table lists 120,000 or so distinct CDR3 sequences, roughly 15% of them singletons. The sample belongs to a study of CD8 T cells in ankylosing spondylitis. V trimming: 3 bases; J trimming: 2 bases; junction bases outside the gene matches: 2. The CDR3 length is 14 residues. Per germline, CDR1 ENHRY and CDR2 SYGVKD. The specimen sequenced was blood, either unsorted or a sorted T cell fraction (not recorded which). This TCR was sampled from a female donor with ankylosing spondylitis or in good health (not recorded which). The chain uses TRBV10-3 and TRBJ2-5; 8 nucleotides align to TRBD1. CDR3 residues: CAISDWTGQETQYF. CDR3 sequence (DNA): TGTGCCATCAGTGACTGGACAGGGCAAGAGACCCAGTACTTC.